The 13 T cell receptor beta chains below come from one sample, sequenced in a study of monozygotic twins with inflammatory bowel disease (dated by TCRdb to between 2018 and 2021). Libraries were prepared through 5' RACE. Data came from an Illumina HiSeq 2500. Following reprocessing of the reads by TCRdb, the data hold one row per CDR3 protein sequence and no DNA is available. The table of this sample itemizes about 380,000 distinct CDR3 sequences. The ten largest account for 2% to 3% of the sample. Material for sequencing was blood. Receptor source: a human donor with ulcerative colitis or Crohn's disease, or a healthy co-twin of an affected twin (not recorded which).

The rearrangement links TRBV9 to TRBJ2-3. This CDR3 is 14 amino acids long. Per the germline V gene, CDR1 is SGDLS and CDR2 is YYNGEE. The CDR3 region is CASGVRAGTDTQYF.

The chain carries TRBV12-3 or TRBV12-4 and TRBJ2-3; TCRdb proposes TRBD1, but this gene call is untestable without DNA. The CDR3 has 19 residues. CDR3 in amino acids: CASSLFLRGASQSTDTQYF.

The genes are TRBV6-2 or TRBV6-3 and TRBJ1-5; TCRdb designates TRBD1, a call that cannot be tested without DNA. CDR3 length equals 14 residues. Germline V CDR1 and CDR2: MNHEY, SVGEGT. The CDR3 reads CASSNRLGNQPQHF.

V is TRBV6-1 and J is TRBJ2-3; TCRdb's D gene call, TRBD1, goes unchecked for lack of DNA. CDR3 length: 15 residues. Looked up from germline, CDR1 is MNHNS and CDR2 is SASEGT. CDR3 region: CASNKIGGSTDTQYF.

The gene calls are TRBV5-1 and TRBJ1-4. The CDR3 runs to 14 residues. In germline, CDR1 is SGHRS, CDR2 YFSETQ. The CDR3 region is CASSFGSTNEKLFF.

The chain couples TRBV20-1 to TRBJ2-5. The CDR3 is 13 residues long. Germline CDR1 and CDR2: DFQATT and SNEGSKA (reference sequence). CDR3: CSARFGDGETQYF.

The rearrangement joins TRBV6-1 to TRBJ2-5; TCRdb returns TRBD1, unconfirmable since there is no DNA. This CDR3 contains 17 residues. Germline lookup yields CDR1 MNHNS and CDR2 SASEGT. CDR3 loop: CASSESGTIKYQETQYF.

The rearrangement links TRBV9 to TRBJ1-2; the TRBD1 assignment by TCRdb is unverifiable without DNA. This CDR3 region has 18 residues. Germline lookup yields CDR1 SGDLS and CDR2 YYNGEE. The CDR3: CASSAATGTGRNYYGYTF.

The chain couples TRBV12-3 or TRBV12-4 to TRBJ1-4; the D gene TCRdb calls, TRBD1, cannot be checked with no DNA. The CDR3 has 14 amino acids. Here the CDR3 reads CASSSGRRNEKLFF.

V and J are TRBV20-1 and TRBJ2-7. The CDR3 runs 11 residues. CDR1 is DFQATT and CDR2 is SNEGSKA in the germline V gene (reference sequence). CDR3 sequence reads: CSLQGTYEQYF.

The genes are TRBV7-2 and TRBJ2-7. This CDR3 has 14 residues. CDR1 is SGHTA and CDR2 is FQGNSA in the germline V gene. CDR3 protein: CASSLAGNSYEQYF. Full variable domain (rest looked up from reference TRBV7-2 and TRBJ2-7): GAGVSQSPSNKVTEKGKDVELRCDPISGHTALYWYRQSLGQGLEFLIYFQGNSAPDKSGLPSDRFSAERTGGSVSTLTIQRTQQEDSAVYLCASSLAGNSYEQYFGPGTRLTVT.

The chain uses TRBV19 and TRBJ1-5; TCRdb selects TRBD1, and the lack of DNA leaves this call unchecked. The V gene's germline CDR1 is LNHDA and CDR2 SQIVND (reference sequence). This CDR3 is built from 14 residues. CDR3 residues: CASRQGIVNQPQHF.

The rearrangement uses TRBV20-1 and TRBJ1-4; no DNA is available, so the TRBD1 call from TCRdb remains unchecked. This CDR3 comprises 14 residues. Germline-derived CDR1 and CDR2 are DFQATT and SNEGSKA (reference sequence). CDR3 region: CSARNSGAQGKLFF.